This T cell receptor beta chain was captured in a study of T-cell reconstitution after alpha-beta-depleted transplantation in children. CDR1 is SGHKS and CDR2 is YYEKEE in the germline V gene (reference sequence). This CDR3 contains 11 residues. V lost 4 bases and J 3 bases, leaving 4 bases between the germline ends. Study-level findings and limits: In patients about two months after transplant, alpha-beta T cells reportedly arose from several hundred expanded graft clones. High day-60 TCRbeta diversity in some patients came from surviving recipient T cells and thymic progenitors. The main origin of T-cell counts and diversity one year after transplant was newly produced T cells.

Molecular barcoding with unique molecular identifiers was used for the TCRbeta library. TCRdb independently ran MiXCR on the PCR reads; one entry per CDR3 protein. The data hold 500,000 to 600,000 distinct CDR3 sequences, with 20% to 30% observed a single time. As regards this clonotype: What it binds is not known.

The TCR was taken from a boy under three years old with Wiskott-Aldrich syndrome, due to receive a stem cell transplant. The chain uses TRBV5-5 and TRBJ2-5; the D is unclear. The sample in question was PBMCs, obtained before TCRalphabeta/CD19-depleted stem cell transplant. The CDR3 protein is CASSVEETQYF. The DNA for the CDR3 is TGTGCCAGCAGCGTGGAAGAGACCCAGTACTTC.